Given below is one T cell receptor (beta chain) in context. This sample stems from a study of long-term antiretroviral therapy in people with HIV. They ran version v3.0 of the immunoSEQ assay at survey level. TCRdb's copy holds only in-frame clones and misses some; the assay was immunoSEQ multiplex PCR. There are approximately 17,000 clones in the sample; roughly 90% occur only once, and more than 10% lies in the top ten. V lost 6 bases, J lost 14 bases, and 6 bases stayed unmatched. In germline, CDR1 is DFQATT, CDR2 SNEGSKA (reference sequence). The length of the CDR3 is 10 residues. The J gene is TRBJ2-5, the V gene TRBV20-1, with 10 bases matching TRBD1. The receptor was derived from a man in his forties or fifties with HIV. Material: unsorted PBMCs, obtained 0.7 years before starting antiretroviral therapy. The CDR3 sequence: CSAEGTGDYF. The CDR3 coding sequence is TGCAGTGCAGAAGGGACAGGGGATTACTTC.